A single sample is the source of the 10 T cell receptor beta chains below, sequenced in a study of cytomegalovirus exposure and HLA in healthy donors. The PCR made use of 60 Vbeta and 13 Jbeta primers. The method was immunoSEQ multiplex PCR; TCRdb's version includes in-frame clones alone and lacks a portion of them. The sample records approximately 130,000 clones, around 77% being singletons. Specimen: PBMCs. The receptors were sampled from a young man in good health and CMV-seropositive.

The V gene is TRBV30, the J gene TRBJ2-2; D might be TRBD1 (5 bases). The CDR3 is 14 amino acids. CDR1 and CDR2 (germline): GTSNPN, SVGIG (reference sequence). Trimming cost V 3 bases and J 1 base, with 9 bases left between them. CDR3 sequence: CAWRDGQNTGELFF. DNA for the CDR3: TGTGCCTGGAGGGACGGACAGAACACCGGGGAGCTGTTTTTT. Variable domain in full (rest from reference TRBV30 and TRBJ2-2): SQTIHQWPATLVQPVGSPLSLECTVEGTSNPNLYWYRQAAGRGLQLLFYSVGIGQISSEVPQNLSASRPQDRQFILSSKKLLLSDSGFYLCAWRDGQNTGELFFGEGSRLTVL.

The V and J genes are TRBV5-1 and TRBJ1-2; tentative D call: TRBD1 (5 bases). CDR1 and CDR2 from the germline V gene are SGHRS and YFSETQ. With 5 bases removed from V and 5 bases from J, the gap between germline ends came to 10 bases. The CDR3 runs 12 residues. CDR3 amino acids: CASRKAGYGYTF. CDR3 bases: TGCGCCAGCAGAAAGGCAGGGTATGGCTACACCTTC. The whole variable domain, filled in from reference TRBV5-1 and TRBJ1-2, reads KAGVTQTPRYLIKTRGQQVTLSCSPISGHRSVSWYQQTPGQGLQFLFEYFSETQRNKGNFPGRFSGRQFSNSRSEMNVSTLELGDSALYLCASRKAGYGYTFGSGTRLTVV.

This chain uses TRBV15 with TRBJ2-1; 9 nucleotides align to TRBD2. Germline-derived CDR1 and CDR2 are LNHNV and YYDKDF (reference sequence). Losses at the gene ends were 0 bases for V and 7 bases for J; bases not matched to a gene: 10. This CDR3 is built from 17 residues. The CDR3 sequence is CATSRDLGAGGWNEQFF. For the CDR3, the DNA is TGTGCCACCAGCAGAGATCTGGGGGCGGGGGGGTGGAATGAGCAGTTCTTC.

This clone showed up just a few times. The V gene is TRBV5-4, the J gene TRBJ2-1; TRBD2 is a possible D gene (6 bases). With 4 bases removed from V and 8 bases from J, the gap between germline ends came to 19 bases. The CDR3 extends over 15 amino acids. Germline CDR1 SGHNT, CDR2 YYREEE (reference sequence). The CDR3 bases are TGTGCCAGCAGCGCATCCGAGGAGGGGAAGGATGAGCAGTTCTTC. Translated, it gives CASSASEEGKDEQFF.

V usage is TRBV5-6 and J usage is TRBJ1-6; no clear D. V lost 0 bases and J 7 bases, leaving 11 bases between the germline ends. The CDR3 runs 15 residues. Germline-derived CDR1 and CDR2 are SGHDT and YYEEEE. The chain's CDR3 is CASSLAPGGNSPLHF. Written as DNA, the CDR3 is TGTGCCAGCAGCTTGGCCCCTGGCGGGAATTCACCCCTCCACTTT.

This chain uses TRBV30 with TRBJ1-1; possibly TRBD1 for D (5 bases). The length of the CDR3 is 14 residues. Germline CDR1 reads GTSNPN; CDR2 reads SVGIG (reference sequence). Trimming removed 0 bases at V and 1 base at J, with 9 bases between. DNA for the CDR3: TGTGCCTGGAGTGTTTGGGGGGAGAACACTGAAGCTTTCTTT. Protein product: CAWSVWGENTEAFF. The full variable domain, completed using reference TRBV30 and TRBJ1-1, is SQTIHQWPATLVQPVGSPLSLECTVEGTSNPNLYWYRQAAGRGLQLLFYSVGIGQISSEVPQNLSASRPQDRQFILSSKKLLLSDSGFYLCAWSVWGENTEAFFGQGTRLTVV.

The CDR3 here is CASSTGGGYEQYF. The CDR3, as DNA: TGTGCCAGCAGTACGGGGGGGGGCTACGAGCAGTACTTC. The rearrangement joins TRBV6-1 to TRBJ2-7; 8 nucleotides line up with TRBD2. CDR3 length: 13 residues. CDR1 and CDR2 from the germline V gene are MNHNS and SASEGT. Germline trimming cut 5 bases from V and 3 bases from J; bases unmatched to any gene: 3.

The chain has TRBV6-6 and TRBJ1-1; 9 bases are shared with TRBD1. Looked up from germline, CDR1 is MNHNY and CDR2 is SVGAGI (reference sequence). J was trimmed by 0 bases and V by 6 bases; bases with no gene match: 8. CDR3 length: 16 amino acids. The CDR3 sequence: CASRPGTGRLNTEAFF. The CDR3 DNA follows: TGTGCCAGCAGGCCCGGGACAGGGAGGTTGAACACTGAAGCTTTCTTT.

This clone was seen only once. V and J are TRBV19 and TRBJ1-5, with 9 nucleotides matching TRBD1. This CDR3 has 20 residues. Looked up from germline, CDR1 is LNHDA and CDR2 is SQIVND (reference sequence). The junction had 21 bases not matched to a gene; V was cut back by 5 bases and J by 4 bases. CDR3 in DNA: TGTGCCAGTAGTCTGAGTCTAATAATAAGGACAGGGGTTTTTAATCAGCCCCAGCATTTT. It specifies CASSLSLIIRTGVFNQPQHF. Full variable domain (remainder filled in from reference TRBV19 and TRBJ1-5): DGGITQSPKYLFRKEGQNVTLSCEQNLNHDAMYWYRQDPGQGLRLIYYSQIVNDFQKGDIAEGYSVSREKKESFPLTVTSAQKNPTAFYLCASSLSLIIRTGVFNQPQHFGDGTRLSIL.

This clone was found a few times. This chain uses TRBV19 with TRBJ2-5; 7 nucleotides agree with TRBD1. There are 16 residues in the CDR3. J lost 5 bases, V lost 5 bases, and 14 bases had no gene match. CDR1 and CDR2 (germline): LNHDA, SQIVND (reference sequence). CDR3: CASSYIGQGVGETQYF. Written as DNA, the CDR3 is TGTGCCAGTAGTTATATAGGGCAGGGGGTGGGGGAGACCCAGTACTTC.